The clone carrying this T cell receptor (beta chain) showed up many times. At one end the junction does not follow the germline gene, possibly because of a read error. The V gene's germline CDR1 is SQVTM and CDR2 ANQGSEA. The CDR3 covers 11 residues. MiXCR was run by TCRdb on the 5' RACE reads, yielding one entry per CDR3 protein. The data contain about 690,000 distinct CDR3 sequences, 5.5% to 7.5% of them seen just once; the ten biggest clones take up approximately 1.6%. These data belong to a study of identical twins. This TCR was recovered from a man aged 18 to 29 in good health. This sequence joins TRBV29-1 and TRBJ1-2; 10 bases are shared with TRBD1. The source material was naive T cells sorted from blood. This CDR3 is CSVPGDRGSTF. In nucleotides, the CDR3 is TGCAGCGTGCCCGGGGACAGGGGCTCCACCTTC.